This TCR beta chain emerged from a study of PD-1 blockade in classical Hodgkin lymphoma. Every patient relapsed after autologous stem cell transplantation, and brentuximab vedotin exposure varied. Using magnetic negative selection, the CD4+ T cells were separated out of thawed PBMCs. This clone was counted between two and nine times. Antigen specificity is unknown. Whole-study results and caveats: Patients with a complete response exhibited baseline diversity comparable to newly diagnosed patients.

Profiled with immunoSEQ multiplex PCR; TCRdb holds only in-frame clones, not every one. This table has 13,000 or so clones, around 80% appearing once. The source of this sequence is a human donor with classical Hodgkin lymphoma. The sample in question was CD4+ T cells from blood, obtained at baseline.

The CDR3 loop reads CASSPEGFPYEQYF. The CDR3 DNA sequence: TGCGCCAGCAGCCCCGAGGGCTTCCCCTACGAGCAGTACTTC. The chain has TRBV5-1 and TRBJ2-7, with D perhaps TRBD2 (5 bases). The germline gives CDR1 SGHRS, CDR2 YFSETQ. V gave up 4 bases and J gave up 2 bases, with 13 bases separating them. The CDR3 extends over 14 amino acids.